One and the same sample provided the 6 T cell receptor beta chains below, sequenced in a study of T-cell memory formation after mild COVID-19. From the 5' RACE reads, TCRdb called clonotypes with MiXCR, one entry per CDR3 protein. In the table there are roughly 320,000 distinct CDR3 sequences, approximately 27% of which are singletons. The sample consisted of PBMCs or a T cell subset sorted from them (not recorded which). The receptors derive from an adult woman who had mild COVID-19 (a few samples of this study predate the infection). Cell type and time point are not known.

This chain joins TRBV2 and TRBJ1-1, with D unresolved. The CDR3 totals 14 residues. Germline V CDR1 and CDR2: SNHLY, FYNNEI. V was trimmed by 6 bases and J by 0 bases, leaving 11 bases between them. This chain's CDR3 is CASSVNSLNTEAFF. CDR3 DNA: TGTGCCAGCAGCGTAAATTCCTTGAACACTGAAGCTTTCTTT.

This sequence joins TRBV7-2 and TRBJ2-3; 7 bases map to TRBD2. Germline V gene sequence: CDR1 SGHTA, CDR2 FQGNSA. The junction had 8 bases not matched to a gene; V was cut back by 4 bases and J by 7 bases. The CDR3 has 14 amino acids. CDR3 sequence: CASSYLAEPNTQYF. Written as DNA, the CDR3 is TGTGCCAGCAGCTATCTAGCGGAGCCTAATACGCAGTATTTT. Full variable domain (outside the CDR3, taken from reference TRBV7-2 and TRBJ2-3): GAGVSQSPSNKVTEKGKDVELRCDPISGHTALYWYRQSLGQGLEFLIYFQGNSAPDKSGLPSDRFSAERTGGSVSTLTIQRTQQEDSAVYLCASSYLAEPNTQYFGPGTRLTVL.

This sequence joins TRBV20-1 and TRBJ1-2, with D possibly being TRBD1 (5 bases). CDR1 is DFQATT and CDR2 is SNEGSKA in the germline V gene (reference sequence). V lost 2 bases and J 3 bases, leaving 13 bases between the germline ends. This CDR3 has 14 amino acids. The CDR3 reads CSARTVGGYYGYTF. CDR3 in DNA: TGCAGTGCTAGAACGGTGGGGGGATACTATGGCTACACCTTC.

This clonotype appeared a few times. This sequence joins TRBV12-3 or TRBV12-4 and TRBJ2-3; a possible D gene is TRBD1 (5 bases). The CDR3 is 15 residues long. V was pared by 5 bases and J by 3 bases, with 15 bases between. The CDR3 protein is CASSPLGHPTDTQYF. For the CDR3, the DNA is TGTGCCAGCAGTCCACTGGGGCACCCGACAGATACGCAGTATTTT.

This clonotype was observed a handful of times. The genes are TRBV10-3 and TRBJ2-7; possible D gene TRBD2, 5 bases. Between the trimmed V and J ends, which lost 1 base and 5 bases, there was a span of 6 bases. CDR1 is ENHRY, CDR2 SYGVKD, per germline. This CDR3 has 12 amino acids. The DNA for the CDR3 is TGTGCCATCAGTGAGTTGAGGGACGAGCAGTACTTC. Encoded protein: CAISELRDEQYF.

This chain uses TRBV12-3 or TRBV12-4 with TRBJ2-5; D is possibly TRBD1 or TRBD2 (6 bases each). The CDR3 contains 15 residues. V was pared by 6 bases and J by 3 bases, with 17 bases between. DNA of the CDR3: TGTGCCAGCAGCGGGGGCCCCGGATATGAAGAGACCCAGTACTTC. Protein: CASSGGPGYEETQYF.